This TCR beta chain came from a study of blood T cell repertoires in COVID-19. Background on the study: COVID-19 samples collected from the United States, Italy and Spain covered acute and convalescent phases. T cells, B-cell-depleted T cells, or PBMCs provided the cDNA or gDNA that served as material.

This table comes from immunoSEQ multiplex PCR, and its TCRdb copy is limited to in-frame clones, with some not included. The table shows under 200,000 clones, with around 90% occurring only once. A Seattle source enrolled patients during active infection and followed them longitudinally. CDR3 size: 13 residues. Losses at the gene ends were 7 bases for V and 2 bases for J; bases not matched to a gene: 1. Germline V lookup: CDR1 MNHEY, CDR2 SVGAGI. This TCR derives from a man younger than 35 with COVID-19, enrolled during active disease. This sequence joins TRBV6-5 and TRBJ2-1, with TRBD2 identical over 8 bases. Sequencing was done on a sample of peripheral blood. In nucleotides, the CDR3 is TGTGCCAGCACGCGGGGGGCCTACAATGAGCAGTTCTTC. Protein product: CASTRGAYNEQFF.